Listed here are 21 T cell receptor beta chains from one sample, sequenced in a study of blood T cells in healthy people across ages. A second PCR, run for roughly 7 to 12 cycles, used a sample-barcoded 5' primer plus a J-beta primer mix. A single record per CDR3 protein comes from TCRdb applying MiXCR to the 5' RACE reads. The sample lists approximately 800,000 distinct CDR3 sequences, 25% occurring once. The same data also went into a second study, on T cells of mothers and their children.

The sequencing sample was made of blood. The receptors were sampled from a boy between 10 and 17 years old in good health.

The table lists this clonotype with a few counts. The gene calls are TRBV7-9 and TRBJ2-7; D gene unclear. Looked up from germline, CDR1 is SEHNR and CDR2 is FQNEAQ (reference sequence). The V gene lost 4 bases and the J gene lost 1 base, with 14 bases spanning the gap. CDR3 length: 15 residues. The CDR3 sequence: CASSSTATPSYEQYF. The CDR3 DNA reads TGTGCCAGCAGCTCAACTGCGACACCTTCCTACGAGCAGTACTTC.

The rearrangement uses TRBV6-5 and TRBJ2-5, with 9 bases aligning to TRBD2. The end of the DNA fits TRBJ2-1 better, so the J call may be wrong. From germline, CDR1 is MNHEY and CDR2 SVGAGI. This CDR3 has 16 residues. In nucleotides, the CDR3 is TGTGCCAGCAGTTACCAGGCGGGAGGGATTTACGATGAGCAGTTCTTC. This sequence encodes CASSYQAGGIYDEQFF.

The rearrangement uses TRBV24-1 and TRBJ2-2; the D is unclear. The germline V gene has CDR1 KGHDR and CDR2 SFDVKD. CDR3 length: 15 amino acids. Trimming removed 4 bases at V and 0 bases at J, with 8 bases between. CDR3 bases: TGTGCCACCAGTGACCCCCGGCCGAACACCGGGGAGCTGTTTTTT. Translating gives CATSDPRPNTGELFF.

The sample holds a few counts of this clonotype. The CDR3 sequence: CASSQVFWLAGFEQYF. In DNA form, the CDR3 reads TGCGCCAGCAGCCAAGTTTTCTGGCTAGCGGGGTTTGAGCAGTACTTC. The genes are TRBV4-3 and TRBJ2-5, with 9 bases matching TRBD2. Looked up from germline, CDR1 is LGHNA and CDR2 is YSLEER. V shed 1 base, J shed 11 bases, and the junction held 14 bases outside the gene matches. The CDR3 contains 16 residues.

This chain connects TRBV20-1 to TRBJ2-5; 7 bases are shared with TRBD1. V gave up 7 bases and J gave up 5 bases; unmatched junction bases: 7. This CDR3 is built from 12 residues. Germline V CDR1 and CDR2: DFQATT, SNEGSKA (reference sequence). Here the CDR3 reads CSVPGGVETQYF. In nucleotides, the CDR3 is TGCAGTGTCCCAGGGGGAGTGGAGACCCAGTACTTC.

This clonotype was seen more than once but under ten times. The gene calls are TRBV27 and TRBJ2-6; 10 bases are shared with TRBD1. The V and J ends lost 7 bases and 0 bases, in that order; junction bases with no gene match: 6. Germline V lookup: CDR1 MNHEY, CDR2 SMNVEV (reference sequence). CDR3 length equals 17 residues. CDR3 loop: CASKPGQGFSGANVLTF. Here the CDR3 DNA reads TGTGCCAGCAAGCCGGGACAGGGGTTCTCTGGGGCCAACGTCCTGACTTTC.

This clonotype was counted between two and nine times. This sequence joins TRBV7-9 and TRBJ2-3; the match to TRBD2 covers 8 bases. Germline CDR1 is SEHNR and CDR2 is FQNEAQ (reference sequence). The CDR3 is 15 amino acids. The ends lost 7 bases at V and 0 bases at J; junction bases unmatched: 6. The CDR3: CASTLPSGSTDTQYF. Here the CDR3 DNA reads TGTGCCAGCACTCTTCCTAGCGGGAGCACAGATACGCAGTATTTT.

The rearrangement joins TRBV4-3 to TRBJ1-2; 8 bases agree with TRBD1. With 5 bases clipped from V and 7 bases from J, the junction kept 12 bases outside the gene matches. The CDR3 is 15 amino acids. Per the germline V gene, CDR1 is LGHNA and CDR2 is YSLEER. The CDR3 DNA is TGCGCCAGCAGCGACTACGTTGGACAGGGTGGTGGCTACACCTTC. Translating it yields CASSDYVGQGGGYTF.

The V call is TRBV7-2, the J call TRBJ1-4, with D tentatively TRBD1 (5 bases). The CDR3 covers 13 residues. CDR1 and CDR2 (germline): SGHTA, FQGNSA. Trimming cost V 5 bases and J 8 bases, with 12 bases left between them. DNA for the CDR3: TGTGCCAGCAGCCCCGGACAAGTCGAAAAACTGTTTTTT. Its protein product is CASSPGQVEKLFF. Looking up the rest from reference TRBV7-2 and TRBJ1-4 gives the full variable domain: GAGVSQSPSNKVTEKGKDVELRCDPISGHTALYWYRQSLGQGLEFLIYFQGNSAPDKSGLPSDRFSAERTGGSVSTLTIQRTQQEDSAVYLCASSPGQVEKLFFGSGTQLSVL.

As to this clonotype: Its ends do not fully match the called genes, so a read error is possible. The chain uses TRBV9 and TRBJ2-3; D tentatively reads TRBD1 or TRBD2 (6 bases each). The CDR3 is 16 amino acids. The germline CDR1 and CDR2 sequences are SGDLS and YYNGEE. DNA for the CDR3: TGTGCCAGCGGGGCCCGTCTGGACGGGGGCACAGACACGCAGTATTTT. It codes for CASGARLDGGTDTQYF.

This clonotype occurred a few times. V usage is TRBV21-1 and J usage is TRBJ2-5; the table's D gene call, TRBD2, was not cross checked with the DNA. TRBV21-1 is listed as a pseudogene. This CDR3 spans 17 amino acids. The CDR3 DNA sequence: TGTGCCAGCAGCACCGAAACCCCGGGACTACCAACTCGGACCCAGTACTTC. Its protein is CASSTETPGLPTRTQYF.

This clonotype was recorded a few times. This chain connects TRBV7-9 to TRBJ2-7; D gene unclear. Germline values: CDR1 SEHNR, CDR2 FQNEAQ (reference sequence). The CDR3 sequence is 14 residues long. Between the trimmed V and J ends, which lost 1 base and 2 bases, there was a span of 9 bases. The CDR3 nucleotides are TGTGCCAGCAGCTTAGAGGCGGTAGCCTACGAGCAGTACTTC. Its protein product is CASSLEAVAYEQYF.

The chain uses TRBV6-2 or TRBV6-3 and TRBJ2-7, with D maybe TRBD2 (5 bases). CDR3 length equals 15 residues. CDR1 is MNHEY and CDR2 is SVGEGT in the germline V gene. Deletions cut 4 bases from V and 2 bases from J, with 15 bases between. CDR3 region: CASSLMAGPTYEQYF. The CDR3 DNA sequence: TGTGCCAGCAGTTTGATGGCGGGCCCTACCTACGAGCAGTACTTC.

The chain links TRBV6-6 to TRBJ2-3; 10 nucleotides match TRBD2. Germline-derived CDR1 and CDR2 are MNHNY and SVGAGI (reference sequence). CDR3 length equals 16 residues. The trim removed 5 bases at V and 2 bases at J, leaving 7 bases unmatched. CDR3: CASSRTSGAFTDTQYF. DNA of the CDR3: TGTGCCAGCAGTCGCACTAGCGGGGCATTCACAGATACGCAGTATTTT.

This sequence joins TRBV6-5 and TRBJ2-1; 7 bases match TRBD2. This CDR3 contains 19 residues. CDR1 MNHEY and CDR2 SVGAGI come from the germline V gene. V was clipped by 0 bases and J by 4 bases; unmatched bases: 15. The chain's CDR3 is CASSYSEVASGQSYNEQFF. As DNA, the CDR3 is TGTGCCAGCAGTTACTCAGAGGTGGCTAGCGGACAATCATACAATGAGCAGTTCTTC.

This chain connects TRBV29-1 to TRBJ2-5; 9 nucleotides match TRBD1. The end of the DNA is better explained by TRBJ2-7, so the J call may be wrong. The CDR3 is 15 residues long. The germline V gene encodes CDR1 SQVTM and CDR2 ANQGSEA. The CDR3 nucleotides are TGCAGCGTTGAAGTAGGGGACAGGGTACCATACGAGCAGTACTTC. The encoded protein is CSVEVGDRVPYEQYF.

This rearrangement joins TRBV5-1 to TRBJ2-7; unclear D gene. The CDR3 loop spans 12 amino acids. In germline, CDR1 is SGHRS, CDR2 YFSETQ. V lost 5 bases and J lost 5, with 11 bases in between. DNA of the CDR3: TGCGCCAGCAGGGACCAGCTCCACGAGCAGTACTTC. Protein: CASRDQLHEQYF.

The chain is built from TRBV10-3 and TRBJ1-5; no definite D call. CDR1 is ENHRY, CDR2 SYGVKD, per germline. The CDR3 has 14 amino acids. V was clipped by 6 bases and J by 1 base, with 10 bases between them. The CDR3 here is CAISPGSSNQPQHF. DNA of the CDR3: TGTGCCATCAGCCCGGGGTCGAGCAATCAGCCCCAGCATTTT.

This clonotype has just a few counts. This chain links TRBV9 with TRBJ2-5, with TRBD2 matching 7 bases. This CDR3 is 16 amino acids long. The trim removed 0 bases at V and 7 bases at J, leaving 12 bases unmatched. Per the germline V gene, CDR1 is SGDLS and CDR2 is YYNGEE. CDR3 region: CASSVGGSSWDGTQYF. For the CDR3, the DNA is TGTGCCAGCAGCGTAGGCGGGAGTTCGTGGGACGGGACCCAGTACTTC.

The chain is built from TRBV19 and TRBJ2-3, with unresolved D. Trimming stripped 5 bases from V and 0 bases from J, with 12 bases between. The CDR3 has 15 amino acids. The V gene's germline CDR1 is LNHDA and CDR2 SQIVND (reference sequence). DNA of the CDR3: TGTGCCAGTAGTCTCTGGCCCACTAGCACAGATACGCAGTATTTT. It translates to CASSLWPTSTDTQYF.

This chain links TRBV19 with TRBJ2-3; no clear D. The CDR3 runs 13 residues. The V gene's germline CDR1 is LNHDA and CDR2 SQIVND (reference sequence). V lost 0 bases and J lost 2, with 3 bases in between. The CDR3 sequence is CASSIEYTDTQYF. The CDR3 coding sequence is TGTGCCAGTAGTATAGAGTACACAGATACGCAGTATTTT. The full variable domain, its missing parts supplied by reference TRBV19 and TRBJ2-3, is DGGITQSPKYLFRKEGQNVTLSCEQNLNHDAMYWYRQDPGQGLRLIYYSQIVNDFQKGDIAEGYSVSREKKESFPLTVTSAQKNPTAFYLCASSIEYTDTQYFGPGTRLTVL.